This passage covers 14 T cell receptor beta chains from one sample sequenced in a study of blood T cell repertoires in COVID-19. Sequencing was performed with immunoSEQ multiplex PCR; in TCRdb, only in-frame clones are kept and a portion is missing. Of about 69,000 clones listed, nearly 90% are singletons. The sequencing input was peripheral blood. These TCRs come from a man between 45 and 60 years old with acute or convalescent COVID-19.

This clone appeared a single time. The rearrangement joins TRBV19 to TRBJ2-1; 8 bases are a match to TRBD2. The CDR3 extends over 15 amino acids. Losses at the gene ends were 3 bases for V and 1 base for J; bases not matched to a gene: 2. Germline CDR1 reads LNHDA; CDR2 reads SQIVND (reference sequence). DNA of the CDR3: TGTGCCAGTAGTATTATAGCGGGATCCTACAATGAGCAGTTCTTC. Translating it yields CASSIIAGSYNEQFF.

This chain connects TRBV7-9 to TRBJ2-1, with 9 bases lining up with TRBD2. The CDR3 is 15 amino acids. The junction had 7 bases not matched to a gene; V was cut back by 3 bases and J by 7 bases. Per the germline V gene, CDR1 is SEHNR and CDR2 is FQNEAQ (reference sequence). CDR3 DNA sequence: TGTGCCAGCAGCTTTGGGTCTAGCGGGATGAATGAGCAGTTCTTC. Protein sequence: CASSFGSSGMNEQFF.

J is TRBJ2-3 and V is TRBV10-3; 10 positions match TRBD2. J lost 0 bases, V lost 11 bases, and 5 bases had no gene match. Germline CDR1 reads ENHRY; CDR2 reads SYGVKD. The CDR3 totals 14 residues. The DNA for the CDR3 is TGTGCCTCGATTAGCGGGGGGAGCACAGATACGCAGTATTTT. Protein: CASISGGSTDTQYF.

The chain is built from TRBV6-1 and TRBJ1-3; D gene ambiguous. Deletions cut 1 base from V and 1 base from J, with 11 bases between. In germline, CDR1 is MNHNS, CDR2 SASEGT. The CDR3 has 16 residues. The CDR3 is CASSEVRKPSGNTIYF. CDR3 coding DNA: TGTGCCAGCAGTGAAGTAAGAAAGCCTTCTGGAAACACCATATATTTT.

The chain has TRBV9 and TRBJ1-6; D remains ambiguous. Deletions cut 3 bases from V and 6 bases from J, with 13 bases between. CDR1 SGDLS and CDR2 YYNGEE come from the germline V gene. The CDR3 spans 15 residues. The CDR3 sequence: CASSAAGNGNSPLHF. The CDR3 coding sequence is TGTGCCAGCAGCGCGGCGGGGAACGGTAATTCACCCCTCCACTTT.

This rearrangement joins TRBV12-3 or TRBV12-4 to TRBJ1-2, with unresolved D. This CDR3 is built from 12 residues. Trimming cost V 7 bases and J 5 bases, with 11 bases left between them. CDR3: CASTLGSYGYTF. The CDR3 coding sequence is TGTGCCAGCACCCTCGGGTCTTATGGCTACACCTTC.

This clone was detected a few times. CDR3 amino acids: CASSPRIAGGNEQYF. Here the CDR3 DNA reads TGCGCCAGCAGCCCTAGGATAGCGGGAGGCAACGAGCAGTACTTC. The chain links TRBV4-1 to TRBJ2-7; TRBD2 matches 10 bases. Germline CDR1 and CDR2: MGHRA and YSYEKL. There are 15 residues in the CDR3. With V trimmed by 4 bases and J by 5 bases, 8 bases remained unmatched.

As for this clone: Other DNA sequences in the same sample also yield this CDR3. The J gene is TRBJ2-1, the V gene TRBV24-1; a possible D gene is TRBD2 (5 bases). CDR1 and CDR2 from the germline V gene are KGHDR and SFDVKD. V was cut by 5 bases and J by 3 bases, with 10 bases left in between. The CDR3 is made up of 14 amino acids. The CDR3 bases are TGTGCCACCAGTGCCGGAGAGGGCTACAATGAGCAGTTCTTC. It yields the protein CATSAGEGYNEQFF.

The gene calls are TRBV19 and TRBJ1-2; 8 positions match TRBD1. The CDR3 has 12 amino acids. V dropped 7 bases and J dropped 6; count of bases not matched to a gene: 4. Germline CDR1 reads LNHDA; CDR2 reads SQIVND (reference sequence). The CDR3 region is CASTDRVHGYTF. The CDR3 region has the DNA TGTGCCAGTACGGACAGGGTCCATGGCTACACCTTC. The entire variable domain, with the rest obtained from reference TRBV19 and TRBJ1-2, is as follows: DGGITQSPKYLFRKEGQNVTLSCEQNLNHDAMYWYRQDPGQGLRLIYYSQIVNDFQKGDIAEGYSVSREKKESFPLTVTSAQKNPTAFYLCASTDRVHGYTFGSGTRLTVV.

CDR3 in amino acids: CASSIPSGQGNNSPLHF. The CDR3 DNA reads as TGTGCCAGTAGTATACCCTCCGGACAGGGAAATAATTCACCCCTCCACTTT. J is TRBJ1-6 and V is TRBV19; 8 nucleotides agree with TRBD1. Germline V gives CDR1 LNHDA, CDR2 SQIVND (reference sequence). This CDR3 is built from 17 residues. Trimming cost V 2 bases and J 5 bases; bases outside gene matches: 8.

The chain couples TRBV18 to TRBJ2-1, with TRBD2 matching over 7 bases. V gave up 8 bases and J gave up 2 bases; unmatched junction bases: 3. This CDR3 has 13 amino acids. Germline-derived CDR1 and CDR2 are KGHSH and LQKENI. The CDR3 is CASREGTYNEQFF. CDR3 DNA sequence: TGTGCCAGCAGGGAGGGCACCTACAATGAGCAGTTCTTC. The complete variable domain, with remaining parts taken from reference TRBV18 and TRBJ2-1, reads NAGVMQNPRHLVRRRGQEARLRCSPMKGHSHVYWYRQLPEEGLKFMVYLQKENIIDESGMPKERFSAEFPKEGPSILRIQQVVRGDSAAYFCASREGTYNEQFFGPGTRLTVL.

This rearrangement joins TRBV30 to TRBJ2-7, with 10 bases matching TRBD2. Per germline, CDR1 GTSNPN and CDR2 SVGIG (reference sequence). The ends lost 3 bases at V and 4 bases at J; junction bases unmatched: 3. The CDR3 contains 13 residues. The chain's CDR3 is CAWSKAGGYEQYF. As DNA, the CDR3 is TGTGCCTGGAGCAAAGCGGGAGGGTACGAGCAGTACTTC.

This clone was counted once. This chain links TRBV5-6 with TRBJ1-1; D is unclear. V lost 2 bases to trimming and J lost 5 bases, with 10 bases between them. The CDR3 runs to 13 residues. Per germline, CDR1 SGHDT and CDR2 YYEEEE. CDR3 nucleotides: TGTGCCAGCAGCTTTGGGCCCAGGACTGAAGCTTTCTTT. Encoded protein: CASSFGPRTEAFF.

The chain recombines TRBV6-5 with TRBJ2-7, with D unresolved. V was trimmed by 0 bases and J by 4 bases, leaving 13 bases between them. From germline, CDR1 is MNHEY and CDR2 SVGAGI. The CDR3 is 15 amino acids. Here the CDR3 DNA reads TGTGCCAGCAGTTACTCTGCGGCGGTTTTATACGAGCAGTACTTC. The encoded protein is CASSYSAAVLYEQYF.